This T cell receptor beta chain was sequenced during a study of CD8 T cells in ankylosing spondylitis. Whole-study results and caveats: According to the report, clones linked to the disease were significantly enriched in matched synovial fluid samples taken from ankylosing spondylitis patients. A motif of several highly homologous TCR beta variants was seen as apparently characteristic of ankylosing spondylitis blood. Disease-linked clones proved CD8+ and comparatively uncommon in peripheral blood. Prior literature has documented some motif variants in synovial fluid and blood from reactive arthritis.

Library preparation for TCR beta used quantitative 5'-RACE with molecular barcodes. In TCRdb, the 5' RACE reads were re-called with MiXCR into one record per CDR3 protein. The sample records 700,000 or so distinct CDR3 sequences, under 20% being singletons. This clonotype has only a few counts. Its antigen is unidentified. The sample was blood, either unsorted or a sorted T cell fraction (not recorded which). This sequence was found in a male donor with ankylosing spondylitis.

The CDR3 bases are TGTGCCAGTGGACTAGCGGTGGGGGAGACCCAGTACTTC. Its protein product is CASGLAVGETQYF. The chain recombines TRBV7-8 with TRBJ2-5; 10 bases align to TRBD2. With V trimmed by 9 bases and J by 5 bases, 6 bases remained unmatched. The CDR3 length is 13 residues. Per germline, CDR1 SGHVS and CDR2 FQNEAQ.